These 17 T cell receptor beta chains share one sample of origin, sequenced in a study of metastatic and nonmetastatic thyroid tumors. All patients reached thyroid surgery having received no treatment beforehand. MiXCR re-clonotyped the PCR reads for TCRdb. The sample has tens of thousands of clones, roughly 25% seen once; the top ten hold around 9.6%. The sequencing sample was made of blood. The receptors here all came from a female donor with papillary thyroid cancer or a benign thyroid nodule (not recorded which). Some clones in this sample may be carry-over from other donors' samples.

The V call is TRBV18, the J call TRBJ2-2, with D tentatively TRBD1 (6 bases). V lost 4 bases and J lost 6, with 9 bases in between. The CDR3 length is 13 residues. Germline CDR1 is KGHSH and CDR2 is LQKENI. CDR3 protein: CASSLQGSGELFF. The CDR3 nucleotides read TGTGCCAGCTCACTACAGGGATCCGGGGAGCTGTTTTTT.

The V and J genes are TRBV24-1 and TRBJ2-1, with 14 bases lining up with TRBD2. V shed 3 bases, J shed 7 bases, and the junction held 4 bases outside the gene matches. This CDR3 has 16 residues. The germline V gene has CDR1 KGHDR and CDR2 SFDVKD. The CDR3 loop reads CATSDTGLAGGNEQFF. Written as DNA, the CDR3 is TGTGCCACCAGTGATACTGGACTAGCGGGAGGAAATGAGCAGTTCTTC.

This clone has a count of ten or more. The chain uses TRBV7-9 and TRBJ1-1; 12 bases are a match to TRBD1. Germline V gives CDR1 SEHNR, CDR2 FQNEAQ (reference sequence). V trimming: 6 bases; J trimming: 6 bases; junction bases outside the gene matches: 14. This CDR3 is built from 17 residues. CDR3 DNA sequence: TGTGCCAGCAGTCACGCCGGGACAGGGGGCGCGGGTCCTGAAGCTTTCTTT. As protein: CASSHAGTGGAGPEAFF.

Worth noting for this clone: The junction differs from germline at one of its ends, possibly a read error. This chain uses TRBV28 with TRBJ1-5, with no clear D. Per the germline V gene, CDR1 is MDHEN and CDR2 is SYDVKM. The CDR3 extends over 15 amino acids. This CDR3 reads CASSFPHRFNQTQHF. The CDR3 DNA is TGTGCCAGCAGTTTCCCACACAGATTTAATCAGACCCAGCATTTT.

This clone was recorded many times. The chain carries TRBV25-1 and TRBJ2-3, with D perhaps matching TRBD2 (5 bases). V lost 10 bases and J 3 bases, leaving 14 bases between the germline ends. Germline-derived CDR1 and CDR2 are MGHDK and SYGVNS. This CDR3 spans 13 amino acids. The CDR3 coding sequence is TGTGCCACCTTAGAGGGCATTACAGATACGCAGTATTTT. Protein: CATLEGITDTQYF.

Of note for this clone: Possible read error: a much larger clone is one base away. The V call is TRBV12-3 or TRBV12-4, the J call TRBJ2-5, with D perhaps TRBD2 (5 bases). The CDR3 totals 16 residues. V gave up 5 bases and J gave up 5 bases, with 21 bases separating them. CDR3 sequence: CASSPRPARGMETQYF. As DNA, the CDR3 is TGTGCCAGCAGTCCGCGACCAGCGCGAGGGATGGAGACCCAGTACTTC.

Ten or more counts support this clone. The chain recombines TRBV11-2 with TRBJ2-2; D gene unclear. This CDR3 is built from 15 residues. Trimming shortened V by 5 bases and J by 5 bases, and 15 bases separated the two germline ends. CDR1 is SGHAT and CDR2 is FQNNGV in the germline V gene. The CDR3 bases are TGTGCCAGCAGCGGCCCGCAGACCCCGACCGGGGAGCTGTTTTTT. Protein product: CASSGPQTPTGELFF.

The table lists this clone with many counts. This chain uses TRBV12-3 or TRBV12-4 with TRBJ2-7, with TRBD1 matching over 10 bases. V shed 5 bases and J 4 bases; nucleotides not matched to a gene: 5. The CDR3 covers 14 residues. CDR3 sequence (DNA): TGTGCCAGCAGTCCGGGACAGGGGTTTTACGAGCAGTACTTC. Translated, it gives CASSPGQGFYEQYF.

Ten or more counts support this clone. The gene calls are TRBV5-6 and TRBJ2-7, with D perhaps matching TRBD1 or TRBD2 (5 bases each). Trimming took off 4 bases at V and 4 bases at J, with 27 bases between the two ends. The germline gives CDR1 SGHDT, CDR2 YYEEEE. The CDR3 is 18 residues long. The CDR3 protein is CASSLDRGNGVGVYEQYF. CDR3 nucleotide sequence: TGTGCCAGCAGCCTCGATCGGGGTAACGGAGTGGGGGTATACGAGCAGTACTTC.

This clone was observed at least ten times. The chain's CDR3 is CASSRELSTDTQYF. DNA for the CDR3: TGTGCCAGCAGCCGGGAGTTGAGCACAGATACGCAGTATTTT. J is TRBJ2-3 and V is TRBV14, with D perhaps matching TRBD2 (5 bases). CDR3 length: 14 amino acids. V dropped 4 bases and J dropped 0 bases, with 8 bases sitting between them. Germline CDR1 is SGHDN and CDR2 is FVKESK.

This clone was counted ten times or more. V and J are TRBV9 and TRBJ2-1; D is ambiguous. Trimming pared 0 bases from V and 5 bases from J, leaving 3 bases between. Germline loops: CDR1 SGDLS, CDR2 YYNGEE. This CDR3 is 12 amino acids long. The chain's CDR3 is CASSVGNNEQFF. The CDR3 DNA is TGTGCCAGCAGCGTAGGGAACAATGAGCAGTTCTTC.

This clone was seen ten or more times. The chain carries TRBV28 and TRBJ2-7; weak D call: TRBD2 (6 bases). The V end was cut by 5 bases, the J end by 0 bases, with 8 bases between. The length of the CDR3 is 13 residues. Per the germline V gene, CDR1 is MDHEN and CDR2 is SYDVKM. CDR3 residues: CASSLGSSYEQYF. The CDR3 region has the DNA TGTGCCAGCAGTCTCGGGAGCTCCTACGAGCAGTACTTC.

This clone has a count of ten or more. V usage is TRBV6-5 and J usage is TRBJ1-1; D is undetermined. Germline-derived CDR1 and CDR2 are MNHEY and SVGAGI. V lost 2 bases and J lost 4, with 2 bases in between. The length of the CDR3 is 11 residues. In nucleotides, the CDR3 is TGTGCCAGCAGTTACCGCACTGAAGCTTTCTTT. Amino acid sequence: CASSYRTEAFF.

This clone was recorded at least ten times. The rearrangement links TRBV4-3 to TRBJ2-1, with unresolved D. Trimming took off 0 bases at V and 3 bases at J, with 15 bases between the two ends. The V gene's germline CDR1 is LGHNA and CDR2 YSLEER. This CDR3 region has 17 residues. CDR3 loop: CASSQEGSSPIYNEQFF. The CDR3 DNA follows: TGCGCCAGCAGCCAAGAAGGGTCCTCCCCCATCTACAATGAGCAGTTCTTC.

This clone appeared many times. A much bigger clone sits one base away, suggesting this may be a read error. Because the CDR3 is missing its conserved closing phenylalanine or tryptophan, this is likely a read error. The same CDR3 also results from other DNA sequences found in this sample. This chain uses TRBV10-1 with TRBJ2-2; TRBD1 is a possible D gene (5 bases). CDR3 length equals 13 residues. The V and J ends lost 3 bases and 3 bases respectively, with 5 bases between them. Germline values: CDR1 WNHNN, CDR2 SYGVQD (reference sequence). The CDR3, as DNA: TGCGCCAGCAGTGACAGGGACACCGGGGAGCTGTTTCTT. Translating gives CASSDRDTGELFL.

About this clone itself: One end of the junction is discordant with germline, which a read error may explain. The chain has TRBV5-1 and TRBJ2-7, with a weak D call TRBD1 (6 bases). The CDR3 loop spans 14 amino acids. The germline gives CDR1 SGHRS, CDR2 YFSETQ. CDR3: CASSLEGVGATLTF. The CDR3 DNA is TGCGCCAGCAGCTTGGAAGGAGTGGGGGCAACACTAACCTTC. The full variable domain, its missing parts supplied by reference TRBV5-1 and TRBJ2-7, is KAGVTQTPRYLIKTRGQQVTLSCSPISGHRSVSWYQQTPGQGLQFLFEYFSETQRNKGNFPGRFSGRQFSNSRSEMNVSTLELGDSALYLCASSLEGVGATLTFGPGTRLTVT.

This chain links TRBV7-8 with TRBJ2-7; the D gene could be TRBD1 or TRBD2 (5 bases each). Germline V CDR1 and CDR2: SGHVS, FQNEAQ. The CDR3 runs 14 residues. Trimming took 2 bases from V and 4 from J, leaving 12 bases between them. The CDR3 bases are TGTGCCAGCAGCTTACCAGGCTGGGGGTACGAGCAGTACTTC. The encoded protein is CASSLPGWGYEQYF.